The 5 T cell receptor beta chains in this list originate from one sample, sequenced in a study of spatial heterogeneity in lung cancer. No cognate antigen is known for these TCRs. Time point given: sample taken at primary tumor resection. TCRdb called the 5' RACE reads again in MiXCR, with one record for every CDR3 protein. The sample consists of fewer than 7,500 distinct CDR3 sequences, roughly 15% of them appearing once. Overall study results and limits: Higher tumor mutation counts went along with higher counts of expanded intratumoral alpha and beta TCRs.

This material consisted of lung tumor tissue, taken at surgery. These receptors were collected from a male donor with early-stage non-small cell lung cancer.

This clonotype is deemed medium-sized. This beta chain came through as a stray read in a library set up for alpha chains, and its size says little. The V call is TRBV11-1, the J call TRBJ2-3; 7 nucleotides agree with TRBD2. Per the germline V gene, CDR1 is SGHAT and CDR2 is FQDESV (reference sequence). The CDR3 spans 15 residues. The trim removed 7 bases at V and 2 bases at J, leaving 9 bases unmatched. The CDR3 DNA follows: TGTGCCAGCACCTTTGAGGGAGGGGCCACAGATACGCAGTATTTT. Its protein is CASTFEGGATDTQYF.

In regard to this clonotype: Little can be read into the size of this beta chain, an off-target read in a library designed for alpha chains. V usage is TRBV5-5 and J usage is TRBJ1-6, with unresolved D. The CDR3 contains 15 residues. The germline V gene encodes CDR1 SGHKS and CDR2 YYEKEE (reference sequence). V shed 4 bases and J shed 8 bases, with 16 bases lying between them. The CDR3 sequence is CASSRRDVADSPLHF. The CDR3 nucleotides read TGTGCCAGCAGCCGAAGAGATGTTGCCGATTCACCCCTCCACTTT.

A note on this clonotype: This beta chain is a stray read from a library made for alpha chains; its abundance is not meaningful. The rearrangement links TRBV20-1 to TRBJ2-1; 8 nucleotides line up with TRBD1. The trim removed 6 bases at V and 3 bases at J, leaving 10 bases unmatched. The V gene's germline CDR1 is DFQATT and CDR2 SNEGSKA (reference sequence). CDR3 length equals 15 residues. CDR3 in DNA: TGCAGTGCCCCATCACAGGGGGGCCACTACAATGAGCAGTTCTTC. This gives the protein CSAPSQGGHYNEQFF.

This clonotype has ten or more counts. With the library built for alpha chains, this beta chain is off target and its frequency is not meaningful. The CDR3 sequence: CASSTTLGLAGPNEQFF. CDR3 nucleotide sequence: TGTGCCAGCAGCACAACTCTGGGGCTAGCGGGACCCAATGAGCAGTTCTTC. V is TRBV9 and J is TRBJ2-1; 9 bases map to TRBD2. The CDR3 consists of 17 residues. V lost 4 bases to trimming and J lost 6 bases; unmatched junction nucleotides: 14. Per the germline V gene, CDR1 is SGDLS and CDR2 is YYNGEE.

By share of the sample, this clonotype is medium-sized. Found in a library prepared for alpha chains, this beta chain is an off-target read, and its abundance has little meaning. This chain joins TRBV24-1 and TRBJ1-5; D is possibly TRBD1 (5 bases). This CDR3 has 15 residues. Trimming stripped 3 bases from V and 0 bases from J, with 8 bases between. CDR1 is KGHDR, CDR2 SFDVKD, per germline. The CDR3 sequence: CATSDTGFSNQPQHF. The CDR3 DNA sequence: TGTGCCACCAGTGATACAGGATTTAGCAATCAGCCCCAGCATTTT.